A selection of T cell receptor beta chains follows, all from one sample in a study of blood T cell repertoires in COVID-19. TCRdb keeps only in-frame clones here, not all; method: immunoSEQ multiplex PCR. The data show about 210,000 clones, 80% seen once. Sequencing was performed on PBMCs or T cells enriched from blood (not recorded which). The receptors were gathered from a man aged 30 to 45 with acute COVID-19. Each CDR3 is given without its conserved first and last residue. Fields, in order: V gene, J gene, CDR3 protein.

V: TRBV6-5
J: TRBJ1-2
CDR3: ASSRAQGGNGYT

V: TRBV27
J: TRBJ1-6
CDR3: ASTRGINSPLH

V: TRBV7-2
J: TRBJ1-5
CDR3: ASSPDRVNQPQH

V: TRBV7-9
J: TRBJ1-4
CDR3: ASSLGTMEKLF

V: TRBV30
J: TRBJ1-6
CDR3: AWSVGTGTSPLH

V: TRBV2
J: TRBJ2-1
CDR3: ASSKSLQSNEQF

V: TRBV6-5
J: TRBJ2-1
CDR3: ASKGLAGGNEQF

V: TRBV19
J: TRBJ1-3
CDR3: ASSLGQFRNTIY

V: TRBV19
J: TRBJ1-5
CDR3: ASNEGSNQPQH

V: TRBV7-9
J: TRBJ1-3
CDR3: ASSLGQRGVGVGNTIY

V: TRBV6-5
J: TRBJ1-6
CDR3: ASTHPGTGNSPLH

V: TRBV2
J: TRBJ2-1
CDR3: ASSVGGILIAVTYNEQF

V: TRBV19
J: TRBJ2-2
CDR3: AGDRGKAGELF

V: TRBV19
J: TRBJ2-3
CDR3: ASSIGRGDTQY

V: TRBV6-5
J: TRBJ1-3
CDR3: ASSRGTASGNTIY

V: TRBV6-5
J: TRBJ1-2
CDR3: ASVPLTGGGGYT